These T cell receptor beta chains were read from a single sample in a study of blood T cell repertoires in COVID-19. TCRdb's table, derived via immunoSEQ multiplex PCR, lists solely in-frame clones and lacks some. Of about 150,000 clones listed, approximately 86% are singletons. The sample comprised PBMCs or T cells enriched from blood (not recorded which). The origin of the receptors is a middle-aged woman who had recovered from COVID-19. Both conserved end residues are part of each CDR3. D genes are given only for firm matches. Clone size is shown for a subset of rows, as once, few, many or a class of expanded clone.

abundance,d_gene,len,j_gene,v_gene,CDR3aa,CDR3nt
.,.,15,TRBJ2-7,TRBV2,CASSEEPGARDEQYF,TGTGCCAGCAGTGAAGAGCCAGGGGCGCGGGACGAGCAGTACTTC
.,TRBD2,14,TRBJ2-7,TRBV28,CASRAGTSAYEQYF,TGTGCCAGCAGGGCCGGGACTAGCGCCTACGAGCAGTACTTC
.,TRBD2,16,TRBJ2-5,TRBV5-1,CASSSGSGGARETQYF,TGCGCCAGCAGCTCCGGGAGCGGGGGGGCCAGAGAGACCCAGTACTTC
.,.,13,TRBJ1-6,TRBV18,CATTLSRDSPLHF,TGTGCCACGACCCTGAGCCGGGATTCACCCCTCCACTTT
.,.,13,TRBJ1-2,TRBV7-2,CASSPTGNYGYTF,TGTGCCAGCAGCCCCACAGGGAACTATGGCTACACCTTC
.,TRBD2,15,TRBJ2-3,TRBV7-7,CASSLVGGSADTQYF,TGTGCCAGCAGCTTAGTTGGCGGGAGTGCAGATACGCAGTATTTT
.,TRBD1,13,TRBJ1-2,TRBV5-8,CASSADRDYGYTF,TGTGCCAGCAGCGCCGACAGGGACTATGGCTACACCTTC
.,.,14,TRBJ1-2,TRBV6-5,CASSPRRTSYGYTF,TGTGCCAGCAGCCCCCGACGGACAAGCTATGGCTACACCTTC
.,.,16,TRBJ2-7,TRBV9,CASSAGGGGSSYEQYF,TGTGCCAGCAGCGCCGGGGGAGGGGGTAGTTCCTACGAGCAGTACTTC
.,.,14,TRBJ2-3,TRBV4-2,CASSQDNGPLTQYF,TGTGCCAGCAGCCAGGACAACGGGCCACTTACGCAGTATTTT
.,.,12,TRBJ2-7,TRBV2,CASSAAGYEQYF,TGTGCCAGCAGTGCCGCAGGGTACGAGCAGTACTTC
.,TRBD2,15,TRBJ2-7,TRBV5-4,CASSLGLAGLDEQYF,TGTGCCAGCAGCTTGGGACTAGCGGGATTGGACGAGCAGTACTTC
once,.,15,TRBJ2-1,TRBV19,CASSPWRGQYNEQFF,TGTGCCAGTAGTCCCTGGAGGGGCCAATACAATGAGCAGTTCTTC
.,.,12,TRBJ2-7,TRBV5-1,CASSESSYEQYF,TGCGCCAGCAGCGAGAGCTCCTACGAGCAGTACTTC
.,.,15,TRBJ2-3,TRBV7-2,CASSPRWGGTDTQYF,TGTGCCAGCAGCCCGAGGTGGGGAGGTACAGATACGCAGTATTTT
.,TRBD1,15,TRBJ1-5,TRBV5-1,CASSTGTGGLQPQHF,TGCGCCAGCAGTACCGGGACAGGGGGCTTACAGCCCCAGCATTTT
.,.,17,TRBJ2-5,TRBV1,CTSSQEGRHSRRETQYF,TGCACCAGCAGCCAAGAGGGGAGGCATAGCCGGCGGGAGACCCAGTACTTC
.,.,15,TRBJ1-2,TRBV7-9,CASSSDSLQHGGYTF,TGTGCCAGCAGCTCGGACTCTTTGCAGCATGGGGGCTACACCTTC
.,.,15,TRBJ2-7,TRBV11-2,CASSFLRDPIYEQYF,TGTGCCAGCAGCTTCTTACGGGATCCAATCTACGAGCAGTACTTC
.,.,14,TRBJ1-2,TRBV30,CAWSVPTGALGYTF,TGTGCCTGGAGTGTCCCTACAGGCGCACTCGGCTACACCTTC
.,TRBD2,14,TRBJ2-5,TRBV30,CAWTSGGLGETQYF,TGTGCCTGGACCTCGGGGGGTCTTGGGGAGACCCAGTACTTC
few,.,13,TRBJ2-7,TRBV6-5,CASSPRPTYEQYF,TGTGCCAGCAGCCCGCGTCCCACCTACGAGCAGTACTTC
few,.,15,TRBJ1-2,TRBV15,CATSRDRSGPGGYTF,TGTGCCACCAGCAGAGATCGGTCCGGGCCGGGAGGCTACACCTTC
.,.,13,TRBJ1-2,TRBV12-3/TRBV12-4,CASSLVANYGYTF,TGTGCCAGCAGTTTAGTAGCAAACTATGGCTACACCTTC
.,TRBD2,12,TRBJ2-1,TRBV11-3,CASGRENNEQFF,TGTGCCAGCGGGAGGGAGAACAATGAGCAGTTCTTC
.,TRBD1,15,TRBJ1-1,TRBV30,CAWRRDRAMNTEAFF,TGTGCCTGGAGGAGGGACAGGGCTATGAACACTGAAGCTTTCTTT
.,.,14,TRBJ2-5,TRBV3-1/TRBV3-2,CASSQAGYQETQYF,TGTGCCAGCAGCCAAGCGGGGTACCAAGAGACCCAGTACTTC